The rows below give T cell receptor beta chains drawn from one sample of a study of CD8 T cells in Susac syndrome. TCRdb analysed the immunoSEQ multiplex PCR reads with MiXCR anew, one entry per CDR3 protein. The top ten hold around 0.094% of the sample, which has some 180,000 distinct CDR3 sequences, roughly 94% seen once. The sample was CD4+ T cells from PBMCs. The receptor set was obtained from a human donor with Susac syndrome. Each CDR3 is given with its conserved first and last residue. A D gene is named only where the DNA matches it firmly. Clone size appears in some rows only: once, few, many, or a class for an expanded clone.

V	J	size	D	DNA	CDR3
TRBV9	TRBJ1-6	once	-	TGTGCCAGCAGCCCCCTGCCGGACTGGGATTCACCCCTCCACTTT	CASSPLPDWDSPLHF
TRBV30	TRBJ2-7	-	-	TGTGCCGCTCGGGGGGGCAGGGGGTACTACGAGCAGTACTTC	CAARGGRGYYEQYF
TRBV30	TRBJ2-1	-	-	TGTGCCTGGAGTGTACACGAGAATGAGCAGTTCTTC	CAWSVHENEQFF
TRBV7-2	TRBJ1-2	-	TRBD1	TGTGCCAGCAGCTCTACTCGGACAGGGGGCGGTGGCTACACCTTC	CASSSTRTGGGGYTF
TRBV18	TRBJ1-1	-	-	TGTGCCAGCTCACCAGGGAGGGATCGGAAGACTGAAGCTTTCTTT	CASSPGRDRKTEAFF
TRBV29-1	TRBJ2-1	-	-	TGCAGCGTTGATTCGCGGGATCAGCAGTTCTTC	CSVDSRDQQFF
TRBV4-3	TRBJ2-7	-	-	TGCGCCAGCAGCCCGAGACAGAAGGGGGCCTACGAGCAGTACTTC	CASSPRQKGAYEQYF
TRBV4-1	TRBJ2-1	once	TRBD2	TGCGCCAGCAGCCAAGTGGGGCTAGCGGTTGCCTACAATGAGCAGTTCTTC	CASSQVGLAVAYNEQFF
TRBV18	TRBJ1-2	-	-	TGTGCCAGCTCACCTCCGTCAGGGAGCTATGGCTACACCTTC	CASSPPSGSYGYTF
TRBV3-1	TRBJ2-7	-	-	TGTGCCAGCAGCCTTGCGGGGGAGCAGTACTTC	CASSLAGEQYF
TRBV23-1	TRBJ2-1	-	TRBD2	TGCGCCAGCAGCCAAACCCCACGGGGGGGCTTTAGGAATGAGCAGTTCTTC	CASSQTPRGGFRNEQFF
TRBV20-1	TRBJ2-7	-	-	TGCAGGGGGGCTAGCGGTAACTACGAGCAGTACTTC	CRGASGNYEQYF
TRBV4-2	TRBJ2-4	-	-	TGTGCCAGCAGCCAAGGCCCCCAGGGGTCCAAAAACATTCAGTACTTC	CASSQGPQGSKNIQYF
TRBV6-6	TRBJ1-2	-	-	TGTGCCAGCAGTTACTTTCAGGGTAACTATGGCTACACCTTC	CASSYFQGNYGYTF
TRBV28	TRBJ1-5	-	-	TGTGCCAGCAGTTTCTGGGGATATAGCAATCAGCCCCAGCATTTT	CASSFWGYSNQPQHF
TRBV10-3	TRBJ1-1	-	-	TGTGCCATCAAGGGGGAACCGAACACTGAAGCTTTCTTT	CAIKGEPNTEAFF
TRBV6-5	TRBJ1-1	once	-	TGTGCCAGCAGTCTCCTAAGGGAGAGCACTGAAGCTTTCTTT	CASSLLRESTEAFF
TRBV6-2/TRBV6-3	TRBJ1-5	once	-	TGTGCCAGCCTACCGGGGTTCGGGGGCGGCAATCAGCCCCAGCATTTT	CASLPGFGGGNQPQHF
TRBV3-1	TRBJ2-3	-	TRBD2	TGTGCCAGCAGCCAAGTAGGAGCGACTAGCGGGGGGGGTAGGCCAGATACGCAGTATTTT	CASSQVGATSGGGRPDTQYF
TRBV7-9	TRBJ2-4	-	TRBD1	TGTGCCAGCAGCCTCAGCTTGGCAGGGGGCCCTCCGGTCTTC	CASSLSLAGGPPVF
TRBV13	TRBJ1-2	-	-	TGTGCCAGCAGCTTTTATTCCCACCGGGGGACCTATGGCTACACCTTC	CASSFYSHRGTYGYTF
TRBV20-1	TRBJ2-7	-	-	TGCAGTGCTAGGACGCAGGGGAACTACGAGCAGTACTTC	CSARTQGNYEQYF
TRBV4-2	TRBJ2-7	-	-	TGTGCCAGCAGCCAAGAATGGTACGGGAGCTCCTACGAGCAGTACTTC	CASSQEWYGSSYEQYF
TRBV19	TRBJ1-2	-	-	TGTGCCAGTAGAGCAAATTCACCATTCTATGGCTACACCTTC	CASRANSPFYGYTF
TRBV12-3/TRBV12-4	TRBJ1-1	-	TRBD1	TGTGCCAGCAGGAGACAGGGCCCGAACACTGAAGCTTTCTTT	CASRRQGPNTEAFF
TRBV7-9	TRBJ2-3	-	-	TGTGCCAGCAGCTTAGTGAGGACAGCCCGAGATACGCAGTATTTT	CASSLVRTARDTQYF
TRBV6-2/TRBV6-3	TRBJ1-5	-	TRBD1	TGTGCCAGCAGCTTACGGACAGGGGTTTTGAGACAGCCCCAGCATTTT	CASSLRTGVLRQPQHF
TRBV6-5	TRBJ2-1	-	TRBD2	TGTGCCAGCAGTTCCCCTCTTAGCGGGAGTCGCGTGAATGAGCAGTTCTTC	CASSSPLSGSRVNEQFF
TRBV30	TRBJ1-3	-	-	TGTGCCTGGAGTTCCGCAACGGGAAACACCATATATTTT	CAWSSATGNTIYF
TRBV12-3/TRBV12-4	TRBJ2-1	-	-	TGTGCCAGCAGTGCCATCCCTAGCTCCTACAATGAGCAGTTCTTC	CASSAIPSSYNEQFF
TRBV4-1	TRBJ2-5	-	-	TGCGCCAGCAGCCAAGCACCTGGAGAGACCCAGTACTTC	CASSQAPGETQYF
TRBV3-1	TRBJ1-2	-	-	TGTGCCAGCAGCCCAGACAAGGGGGACTATGGCTACACCTTC	CASSPDKGDYGYTF
TRBV15	TRBJ1-4	-	-	TGTGCCACCAGCAGGGAAATTACAGGGATACGCGAAAAACTGTTTTTT	CATSREITGIREKLFF
TRBV18	TRBJ2-1	-	TRBD2	TGTGCCAGCTCACCAACCGGGACTAGCGGCCACAATGAGCAGTTCTTC	CASSPTGTSGHNEQFF
TRBV4-1	TRBJ2-1	-	-	TGCGCCAGCCGCCAGGGCCCGGGCATCAGGGCTTACAATGAGCAGTTCTTC	CASRQGPGIRAYNEQFF
TRBV6-2/TRBV6-3	TRBJ2-5	-	-	TGTGCCAGCAGTTATCGACGGGGCGTGGGGACCCAGTACTTC	CASSYRRGVGTQYF
TRBV7-2	TRBJ1-5	-	TRBD1	TGTGCCAGCAGCCCCGACAGGGTCAATCAGCCCCAGCATTTT	CASSPDRVNQPQHF
TRBV18	TRBJ1-1	-	TRBD1	TGTGCCAGCTCACCACGGACAGGGGGAACAGGAACTGAAGCTTTCTTT	CASSPRTGGTGTEAFF
TRBV7-2	TRBJ2-3	-	-	TGTGCCAGCAGCTTCGTGGTTAGCGGACCCACAGATACGCAGTATTTT	CASSFVVSGPTDTQYF
TRBV2	TRBJ1-1	-	-	TGTGCCAGCAGTGAAAGGTGGCAGAGGAAAGCTTTCTTT	CASSERWQRKAFF
TRBV2	TRBJ1-4	once	TRBD1	TGTGCCAGCAGGGACAGGGGGATGCATGAAAAACTGTTTTTT	CASRDRGMHEKLFF
TRBV20-1	TRBJ1-1	-	TRBD1	TGCAGTGCTAGAGATCAGCAGGGGGTGGCTGAAGCTATCTTT	CSARDQQGVAEAIF
TRBV5-1	TRBJ2-1	-	-	TGCGCCAGCACCTTAAGGAATGAGCAGTTCTTC	CASTLRNEQFF
TRBV5-1	TRBJ1-5	-	-	TGCGCCAGCAGCTTGGCCCCAGGGGTTCCTCAGCCCCAGCATTTT	CASSLAPGVPQPQHF
TRBV12-3/TRBV12-4	TRBJ1-3	-	-	TGTGCCAGCAGTTTAGCCCGACAGGCCTCGTCAGGAAACACCATATATTTT	CASSLARQASSGNTIYF
TRBV20-1	TRBJ2-1	-	TRBD1	TGCAGTGCTAGAGAGGACAGGGTAGCCCTGCGTTCCTACAATGAGCAGTTCTTC	CSAREDRVALRSYNEQFF